Sequencing of this TCR beta chain was carried out in a study of T cell responses to AZD1222 COVID-19 vaccine. Overall study findings and caveats: Nearly half of unique spike-specific TCRs reportedly avoided B.1.351 and B.1.1.7 mutated regions. A rise in Spike-specific TCR breadth and depth followed two AZD1222 doses.

The repertoire was sequenced with immunoSEQ multiplex PCR; TCRdb's copy has only in-frame clones and lacks some. The sample holds some 140,000 clones, approximately 88% seen once. Second-dose groups at about 4 or about 12 weeks were pooled. With 6 bases removed from V and 1 base from J, the gap between germline ends came to 16 bases. CDR3 length equals 15 residues. Germline-derived CDR1 and CDR2 are ENHRY and SYGVKD. With regard to this clone: What it recognizes is unknown.

This chain links TRBV10-3 with TRBJ2-7; D perhaps matches TRBD1 (6 bases). The sequence came from an adult who received the AZD1222 COVID-19 vaccine. The sequencing used peripheral blood, collected 28 days after the second AZD1222 dose. The CDR3, as DNA: TGTGCCATCAGGGGACAACCTTCGAGGTCCTACGAGCAGTACTTC. This gives the protein CAIRGQPSRSYEQYF.